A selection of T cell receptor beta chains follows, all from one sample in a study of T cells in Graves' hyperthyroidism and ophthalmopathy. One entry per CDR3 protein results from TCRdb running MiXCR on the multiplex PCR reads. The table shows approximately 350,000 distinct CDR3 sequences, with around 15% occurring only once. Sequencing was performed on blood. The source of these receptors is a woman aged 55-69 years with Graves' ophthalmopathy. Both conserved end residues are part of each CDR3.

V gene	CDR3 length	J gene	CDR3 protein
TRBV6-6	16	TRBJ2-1	CASSYSGEGHYNEQFF
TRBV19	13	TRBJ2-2	CASSLQGGGELFF
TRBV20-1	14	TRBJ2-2	CSARVQRNTGELFF
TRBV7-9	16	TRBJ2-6	CASSPPSVSGANVLTF
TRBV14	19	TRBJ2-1	CASSQSSRWGSPGYNEQFF
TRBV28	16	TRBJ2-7	CASSPRGQLSSYEQYF
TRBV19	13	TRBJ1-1	CASRMDRDTEAFF
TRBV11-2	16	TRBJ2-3	CASRTRALLTADTQYF
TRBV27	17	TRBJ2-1	CASSLWRASSSYNEQFF
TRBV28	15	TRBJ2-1	CASSNSGRAYNEQFF
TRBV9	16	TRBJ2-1	CASSWADRSGTVEQFF
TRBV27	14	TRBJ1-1	CASSFSEMDTEAFF
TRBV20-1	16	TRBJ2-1	CSASDRTSGTYNEQFF
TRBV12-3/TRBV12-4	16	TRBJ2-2	CASSSAGTGGTGELFF
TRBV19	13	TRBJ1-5	CAGGLQANQPQHF
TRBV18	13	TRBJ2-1	CASSRAPYNEQFF